This T cell receptor (beta chain) was sequenced for a study of Ad26.COV2.S vaccination and SARS-CoV-2 variants. Sequencing was performed with immunoSEQ multiplex PCR; in TCRdb, only in-frame clones are kept and a portion is missing. The sample contains about 450,000 clones, approximately 89% of which appear only once. The sample's treatment: 15 to 20 received Ad26.COV2.S at low or high dose, single or two shots; about five received placebo; per-sample allocation not given. The study sampled participants on day 63 after the first vaccine or placebo injection. For this clone: Its specificity is unknown.

The CDR3 is 16 amino acids. Germline CDR1 and CDR2: SGHAT and FQNNGV. V gave up 0 bases and J gave up 2 bases, with 12 bases separating them. General study findings and limits: The study found higher spike-specific TCR breadth in vaccine than placebo recipients.

The specimen was peripheral blood, collected in a trial of Ad26.COV2.S vaccine versus placebo. J is TRBJ2-3 and V is TRBV11-2; the D gene is possibly TRBD2 (7 bases). The receptor comes from a person between 18 and 59 years old who received the Ad26.COV2.S COVID-19 vaccine or a placebo. The CDR3 DNA reads as TGTGCCAGCAGCTTAGATCGGGGGGCGAACACAGATACGCAGTATTTT. Protein sequence: CASSLDRGANTDTQYF.